This T cell receptor beta chain originates from a study of vaccination effects on CD4 cells after COVID-19. As regards this clone: Its target is unknown.

Study-level results: Marked clonal contraction of both clone types appeared late after vaccination.

Using immunoSEQ multiplex PCR, the repertoire was profiled, and TCRdb retains in-frame clones only, with some absent. The data show about 22,000 clones, 69% seen once. CDR3 length: 18 residues. Germline CDR1 and CDR2: LNHDA and SQIVND (reference sequence). V dropped 5 bases and J dropped 4 bases, with 26 bases sitting between them. The ViraFEST assay expanded antigen-specific CD4+ T cells with viral peptide pools before sequencing. Scientists isolated CD4+ T cells after an approximately 9-day culture period ended. Participants each got two BNT162b2 or mRNA-1273 vaccine doses. The clonotype comes from a human donor who received a COVID-19 vaccine. This sample comprised CD4+ T cells from PBMCs cultured with SARS-CoV-2 spike peptides, obtained after COVID-19 vaccination. This chain uses TRBV19 with TRBJ1-1; possibly TRBD1 for D (5 bases). In DNA, the CDR3 is TGTGCCAGTAGTCGGCGGGAACCAACTTTAGGGGAAACCACTGAAGCTTTCTTT. It specifies CASSRREPTLGETTEAFF.